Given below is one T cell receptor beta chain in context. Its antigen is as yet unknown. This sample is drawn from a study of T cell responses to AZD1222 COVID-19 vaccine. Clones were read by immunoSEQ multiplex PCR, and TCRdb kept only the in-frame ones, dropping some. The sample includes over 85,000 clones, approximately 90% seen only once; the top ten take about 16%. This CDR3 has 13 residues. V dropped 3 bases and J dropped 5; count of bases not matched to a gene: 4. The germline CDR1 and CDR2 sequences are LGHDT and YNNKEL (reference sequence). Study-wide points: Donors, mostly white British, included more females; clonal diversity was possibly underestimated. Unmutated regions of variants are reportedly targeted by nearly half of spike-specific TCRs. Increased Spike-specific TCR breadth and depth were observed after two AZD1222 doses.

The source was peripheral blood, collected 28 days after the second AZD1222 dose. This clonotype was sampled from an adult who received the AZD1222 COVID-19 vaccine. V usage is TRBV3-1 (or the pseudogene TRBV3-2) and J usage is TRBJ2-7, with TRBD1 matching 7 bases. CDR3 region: CASSQMGTDEQYF. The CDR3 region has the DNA TGTGCCAGCAGCCAGATGGGGACAGACGAGCAGTACTTC.